The next 10 T cell receptor beta chains were all read from a single sample in a study of blood T cell repertoires in COVID-19. TCRdb's table, derived via immunoSEQ multiplex PCR, lists solely in-frame clones and lacks some. In the table there are 200,000 to 250,000 clones, over 70% of which are singletons. Specimen: PBMCs or T cells enriched from blood (not recorded which). All receptors come from a woman aged 25-40 years who had been exposed to COVID-19.

This chain links TRBV29-1 with TRBJ2-5, with D maybe TRBD2 (5 bases). The V gene lost 3 bases and the J gene lost 5 bases, with 10 bases spanning the gap. Per the germline V gene, CDR1 is SQVTM and CDR2 is ANQGSEA. The CDR3 covers 12 residues. The CDR3 DNA follows: TGCAGCGTTGAGGGAGTTTCCGAGACCCAGTACTTC. This gives the protein CSVEGVSETQYF. The variable domain in full, completed from reference TRBV29-1 and TRBJ2-5, reads SAVISQKPSRDICQRGTSLTIQCQVDSQVTMMFWYRQQPGQSLTLIATANQGSEATYESGFVIDKFPISRPNLTFSTLTVSNMSPEDSSIYLCSVEGVSETQYFGPGTRLLVL.

The V and J genes are TRBV2 and TRBJ2-3; 14 bases agree with TRBD2. With V trimmed by 10 bases and J by 7 bases, 7 bases remained unmatched. Germline CDR1 reads SNHLY; CDR2 reads FYNNEI. This CDR3 is 14 amino acids long. This CDR3 reads CATRLAGGPNTQYF. DNA of the CDR3: TGTGCCACCAGACTAGCGGGAGGGCCAAATACGCAGTATTTT.

The gene calls are TRBV6-5 and TRBJ2-7; 8 nucleotides line up with TRBD1. Germline-derived CDR1 and CDR2 are MNHEY and SVGAGI. CDR3 size: 15 residues. V was clipped by 1 base and J by 0 bases; unmatched bases: 2. CDR3 in amino acids: CASSYYRGASYEQYF. The CDR3 DNA reads as TGTGCCAGCAGTTACTACAGGGGGGCCTCCTACGAGCAGTACTTC.

The chain recombines TRBV7-9 with TRBJ1-3; weak D call: TRBD1 (5 bases). The germline V gene encodes CDR1 SEHNR and CDR2 FQNEAQ (reference sequence). Trimming removed 5 bases at V and 0 bases at J, with 14 bases between. The length of the CDR3 is 16 residues. The CDR3 DNA is TGTGCCAGCAGCCTAGTGCCAGGGCCCTCTGGAAACACCATATATTTT. Amino acids: CASSLVPGPSGNTIYF.

J is TRBJ2-7 and V is TRBV5-1; 10 positions agree with TRBD2. The CDR3 has 16 residues. V shed 5 bases and J 0 bases; nucleotides not matched to a gene: 8. Germline values: CDR1 SGHRS, CDR2 YFSETQ. This chain's CDR3 is CASRSFTSGASYEQYF. The CDR3 DNA is TGCGCCAGCAGGTCGTTTACTAGCGGGGCCTCCTACGAGCAGTACTTC.

This chain links TRBV2 with TRBJ1-2; D call uncertain. The CDR3 is made up of 14 amino acids. Germline loops: CDR1 SNHLY, CDR2 FYNNEI. The V and J ends lost 0 bases and 1 base respectively, with 6 bases between them. The CDR3 coding sequence is TGTGCCAGCAGTGAAGCCCCCATTAACTATGGCTACACCTTC. Translated: CASSEAPINYGYTF.

The genes are TRBV6-1 and TRBJ1-5, with TRBD1 identical over 8 bases. This CDR3 is built from 13 residues. Germline assignment: CDR1 MNHNS and CDR2 SASEGT. After removal of 1 base from V and 11 bases from J, the junction contained 4 bases not matched to a gene. The CDR3, as DNA: TGTGCCAGCAGTGAAGTGCGGGGACAGGCCCAGCATTTT. Amino acid sequence: CASSEVRGQAQHF.

The V call is TRBV6-5, the J call TRBJ2-1; D is unresolved. The V end was cut by 5 bases, the J end by 4 bases, with 3 bases between. The germline V gene encodes CDR1 MNHEY and CDR2 SVGAGI. The CDR3 has 11 amino acids. The DNA of the CDR3 is TGTGCCAGCAGTCAATACAATGAGCAGTTCTTC. Translating gives CASSQYNEQFF.

The chain recombines TRBV18 with TRBJ1-5; D is unclear. Germline V lookup: CDR1 KGHSH, CDR2 LQKENI. The germline V and J ends were trimmed by 2 bases and 5 bases, with 7 bases remaining between them. There are 13 residues in the CDR3. CDR3 in DNA: TGTGCCAGCTCACCAGGTCTAGATCAGCCCCAGCATTTT. It is translated as CASSPGLDQPQHF.

The chain has TRBV24-1 and TRBJ1-5; a weak D match, TRBD1 (6 bases). The CDR3 extends over 14 amino acids. The ends were cut back, 6 bases at V and 10 bases at J, with 18 bases in the middle. Germline V gene lookup returns CDR1 KGHDR and CDR2 SFDVKD. CDR3 protein: CATSKTGYGRPQHF. CDR3 sequence (DNA): TGTGCCACCAGTAAAACAGGGTACGGGCGACCCCAGCATTTT.